This T cell receptor (beta chain) was recorded in a study of blood T cell repertoires in COVID-19. Study details: COVID-19 samples, acute and convalescent, were from the United States, Italy and Spain.

The assay was immunoSEQ multiplex PCR, and TCRdb's table has in-frame clones only and misses some. The sample has fewer than 400,000 clones; less than 85% are singletons. The TCR comes from a woman aged 18-35 years with acute or convalescent COVID-19. Sequencing input: peripheral blood.

CDR3 protein: CAWSALASYNEQFF. The CDR3 region has the DNA TGTGCCTGGAGTGCTTTGGCCTCCTACAATGAGCAGTTCTTC. V is TRBV30 and J is TRBJ2-1; D not resolved. Trimming shortened V by 1 base and J by 0 bases, and 7 bases separated the two germline ends. The germline V gene encodes CDR1 GTSNPN and CDR2 SVGIG (reference sequence). The CDR3 contains 14 residues.